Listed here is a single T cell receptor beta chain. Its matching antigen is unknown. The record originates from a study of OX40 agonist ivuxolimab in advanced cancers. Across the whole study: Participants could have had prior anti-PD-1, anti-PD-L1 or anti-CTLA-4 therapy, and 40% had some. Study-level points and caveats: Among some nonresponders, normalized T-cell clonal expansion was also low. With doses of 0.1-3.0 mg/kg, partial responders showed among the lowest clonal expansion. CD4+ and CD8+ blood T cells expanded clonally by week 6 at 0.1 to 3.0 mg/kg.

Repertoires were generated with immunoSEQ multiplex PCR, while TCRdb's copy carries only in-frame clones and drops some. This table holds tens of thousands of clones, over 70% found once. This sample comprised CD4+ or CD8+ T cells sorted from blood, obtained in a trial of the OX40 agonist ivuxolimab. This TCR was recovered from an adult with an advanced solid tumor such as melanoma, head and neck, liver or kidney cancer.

Written as DNA, the CDR3 is TGTGCCAGCAGTTCGCAGGGAGGAGGCAATCAGCCCCAGCATTTT. Protein product: CASSSQGGGNQPQHF. The chain joins TRBV27 to TRBJ1-5; TRBD1 is a possible D gene (5 bases). This CDR3 is 15 amino acids long. The germline CDR1 and CDR2 sequences are MNHEY and SMNVEV (reference sequence). Trimming took off 4 bases at V and 2 bases at J, with 12 bases between the two ends.